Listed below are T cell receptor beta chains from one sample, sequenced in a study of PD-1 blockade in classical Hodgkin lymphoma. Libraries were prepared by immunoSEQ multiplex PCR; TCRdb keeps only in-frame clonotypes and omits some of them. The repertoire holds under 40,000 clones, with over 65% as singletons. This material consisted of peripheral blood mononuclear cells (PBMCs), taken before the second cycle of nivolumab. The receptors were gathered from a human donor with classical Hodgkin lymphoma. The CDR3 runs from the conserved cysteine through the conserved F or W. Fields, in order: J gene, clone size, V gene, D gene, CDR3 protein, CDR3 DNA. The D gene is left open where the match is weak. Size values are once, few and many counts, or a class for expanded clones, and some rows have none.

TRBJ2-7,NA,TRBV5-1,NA,CASSLEGGFEQYF,TGCGCCAGCAGCTTGGAGGGGGGCTTCGAGCAGTACTTC
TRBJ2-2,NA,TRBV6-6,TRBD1,CASSYGDSYYTGELFF,TGTGCCAGCAGTTACGGGGACAGCTACTACACCGGGGAGCTGTTTTTT
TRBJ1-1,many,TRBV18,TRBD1,CASSLGGTGERGNPAFF,TGTGCCAGCTCCCTAGGAGGGACAGGGGAACGGGGTAATCCGGCTTTCTTT
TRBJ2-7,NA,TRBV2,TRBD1,CASRTDRVRHEQYF,TGTGCCAGCAGGACAGACAGGGTACGCCACGAGCAGTACTTC
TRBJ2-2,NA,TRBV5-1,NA,CASSSTGGRGELFF,TGCGCCAGCAGCTCCACCGGCGGAAGAGGGGAGCTGTTTTTT
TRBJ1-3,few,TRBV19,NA,CASSIRTDGNTIYF,TGTGCCAGTAGTATTAGGACGGACGGAAACACCATATATTTT
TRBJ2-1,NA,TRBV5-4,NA,CASSLLGLDEQFF,TGTGCCAGCAGCTTGTTGGGGTTGGATGAGCAGTTCTTC
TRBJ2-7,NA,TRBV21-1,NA,CASSPKAGQDYEQYF,TGTGCCAGCAGCCCAAAAGCGGGACAGGACTACGAGCAGTACTTC
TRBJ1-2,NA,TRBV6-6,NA,CASSPDSNYGYTF,TGTGCCAGCAGTCCAGACAGCAACTATGGCTACACCTTC
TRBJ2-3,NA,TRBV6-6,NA,CASSSFSTDTQYF,TGTGCCAGCAGTTCCTTCAGCACAGATACGCAGTATTTT
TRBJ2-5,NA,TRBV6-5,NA,CASSRDLEAATQYF,TGTGCCAGCAGTAGGGACTTGGAGGCCGCGACCCAGTACTTC